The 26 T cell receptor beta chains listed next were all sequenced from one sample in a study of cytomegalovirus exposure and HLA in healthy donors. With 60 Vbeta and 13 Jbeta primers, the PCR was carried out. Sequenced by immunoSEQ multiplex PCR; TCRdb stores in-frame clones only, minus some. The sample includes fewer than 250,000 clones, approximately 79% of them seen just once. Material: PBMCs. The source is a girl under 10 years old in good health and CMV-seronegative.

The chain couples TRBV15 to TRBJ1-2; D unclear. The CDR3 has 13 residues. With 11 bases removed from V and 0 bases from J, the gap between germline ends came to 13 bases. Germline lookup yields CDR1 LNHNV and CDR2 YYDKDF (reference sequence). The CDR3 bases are TGTGCCGCGGCTGCCGATACTAACTATGGCTACACCTTC. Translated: CAAAADTNYGYTF.

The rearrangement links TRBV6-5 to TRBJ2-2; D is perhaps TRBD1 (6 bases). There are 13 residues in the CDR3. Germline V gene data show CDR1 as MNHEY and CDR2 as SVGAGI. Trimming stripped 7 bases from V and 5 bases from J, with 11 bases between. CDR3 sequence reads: CASTQGLTGELFF. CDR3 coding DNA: TGTGCCAGCACCCAGGGGTTGACCGGGGAGCTGTTTTTT.

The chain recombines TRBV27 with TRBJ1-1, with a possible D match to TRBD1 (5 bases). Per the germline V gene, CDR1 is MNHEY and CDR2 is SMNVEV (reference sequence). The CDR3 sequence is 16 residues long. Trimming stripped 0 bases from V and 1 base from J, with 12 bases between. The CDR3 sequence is CASSLSGEVRNTEAFF. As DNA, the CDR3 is TGTGCCAGCAGTTTATCGGGGGAGGTGCGGAACACTGAAGCTTTCTTT.

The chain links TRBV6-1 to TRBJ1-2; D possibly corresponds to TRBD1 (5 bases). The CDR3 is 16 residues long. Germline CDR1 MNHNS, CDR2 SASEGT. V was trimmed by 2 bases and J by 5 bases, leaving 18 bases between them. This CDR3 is CASSERNNQGVYGYTF. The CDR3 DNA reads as TGTGCCAGCAGTGAAAGGAACAACCAAGGGGTATATGGCTACACCTTC.

CDR3 bases: TGTGCCTGGAGCCCCGGGACATCGGCCAACGTCCTGACTTTC. This translates into CAWSPGTSANVLTF. The chain carries TRBV30 and TRBJ2-6; D is perhaps TRBD1 (6 bases). Between the trimmed V and J ends, which lost 3 bases and 6 bases, there was a span of 12 bases. Germline V gene lookup returns CDR1 GTSNPN and CDR2 SVGIG (reference sequence). The CDR3 covers 14 residues.

DNA of the CDR3: TGTGCCAGTAGTATAGATTTTGGAGCCAGGGTGGATGGCTACACCTTC. Its translation: CASSIDFGARVDGYTF. V usage is TRBV19 and J usage is TRBJ1-2, with D maybe TRBD1 (5 bases). The CDR3 is 16 amino acids. CDR1 is LNHDA and CDR2 is SQIVND in the germline V gene (reference sequence). Trimming stripped 0 bases from V and 6 bases from J, with 17 bases between.

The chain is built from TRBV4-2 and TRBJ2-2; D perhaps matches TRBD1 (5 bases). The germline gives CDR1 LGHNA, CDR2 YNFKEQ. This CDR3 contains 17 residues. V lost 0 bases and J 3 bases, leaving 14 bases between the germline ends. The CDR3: CASSQEGTGDYTGELFF. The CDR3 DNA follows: TGTGCCAGCAGCCAAGAAGGTACAGGAGATTACACCGGGGAGCTGTTTTTT.

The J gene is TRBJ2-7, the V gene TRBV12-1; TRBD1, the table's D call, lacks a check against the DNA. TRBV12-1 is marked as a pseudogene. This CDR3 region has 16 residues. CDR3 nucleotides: TGTGCCAGCAGCCTAGAAACAGGGACCCGATCCTACGAGCAGTACTTC. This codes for CASSLETGTRSYEQYF.

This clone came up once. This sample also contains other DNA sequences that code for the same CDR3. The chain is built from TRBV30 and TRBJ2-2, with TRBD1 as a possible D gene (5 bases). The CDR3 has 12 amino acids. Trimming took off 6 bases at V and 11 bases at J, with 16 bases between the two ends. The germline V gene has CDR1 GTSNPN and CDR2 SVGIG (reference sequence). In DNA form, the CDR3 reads TGTGCCTGCCTCTCGGTCACAGGCGAGCTGTTTTTT. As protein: CACLSVTGELFF. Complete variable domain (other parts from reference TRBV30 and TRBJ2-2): SQTIHQWPATLVQPVGSPLSLECTVEGTSNPNLYWYRQAAGRGLQLLFYSVGIGQISSEVPQNLSASRPQDRQFILSSKKLLLSDSGFYLCACLSVTGELFFGEGSRLTVL.

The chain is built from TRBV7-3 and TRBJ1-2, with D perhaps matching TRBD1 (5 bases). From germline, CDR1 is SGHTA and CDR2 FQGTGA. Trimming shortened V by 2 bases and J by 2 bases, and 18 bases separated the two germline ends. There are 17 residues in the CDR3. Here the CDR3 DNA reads TGTGCCAGCAGCTTAGCAGGCCCCGGGGGGATCAACTATGGCTACACCTTC. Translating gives CASSLAGPGGINYGYTF.

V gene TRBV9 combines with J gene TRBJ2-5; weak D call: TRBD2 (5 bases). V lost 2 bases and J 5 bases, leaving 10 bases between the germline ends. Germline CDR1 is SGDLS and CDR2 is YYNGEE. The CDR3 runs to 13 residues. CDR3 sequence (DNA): TGTGCCAGCAGCGTCCGGTCGGGGGAGACCCAGTACTTC. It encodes CASSVRSGETQYF.

The CDR3 DNA reads TGTGCCAGCAGCTTGATTCGCGGGGGAACATACAATGAGCAGTTCTTC. Translated, it gives CASSLIRGGTYNEQFF. V gene TRBV5-4 combines with J gene TRBJ2-1; 7 bases align to TRBD2. Germline V CDR1 and CDR2: SGHNT, YYREEE (reference sequence). Trimming cost V 1 base and J 4 bases; bases outside gene matches: 8. This CDR3 region has 16 residues.

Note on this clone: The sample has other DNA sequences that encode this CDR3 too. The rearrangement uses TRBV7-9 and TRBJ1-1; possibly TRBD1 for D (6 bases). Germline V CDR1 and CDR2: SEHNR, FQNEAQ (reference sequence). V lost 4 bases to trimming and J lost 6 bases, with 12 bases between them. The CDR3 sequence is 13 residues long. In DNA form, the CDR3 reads TGTGCCAGCAGCTCGACAGGCGGCCCTGAAGCTTTCTTT. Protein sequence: CASSSTGGPEAFF.

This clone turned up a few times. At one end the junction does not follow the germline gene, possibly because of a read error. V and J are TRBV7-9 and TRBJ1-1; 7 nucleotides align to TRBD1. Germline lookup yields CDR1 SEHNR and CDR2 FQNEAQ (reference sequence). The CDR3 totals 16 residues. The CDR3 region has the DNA TGTTCCAGCAGCATAACCGACAGGGTGAAGAACACTGAAGCTTTCTTT. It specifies CSSSITDRVKNTEAFF. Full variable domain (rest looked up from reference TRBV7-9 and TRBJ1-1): DTGVSQNPRHKITKRGQNVTFRCDPISEHNRLYWYRQTLGQGPEFLTYFQNEAQLEKSRLLSDRFSAERPKGSFSTLEIQRTEQGDSAMYLCSSSITDRVKNTEAFFGQGTRLTVV.

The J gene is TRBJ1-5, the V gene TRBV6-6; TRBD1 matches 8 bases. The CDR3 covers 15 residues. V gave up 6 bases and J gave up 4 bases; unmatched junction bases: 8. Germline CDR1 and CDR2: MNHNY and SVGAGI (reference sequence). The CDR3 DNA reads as TGTGCCAGCAGGCCGGACAGGGTGGGAAATCAGCCCCAGCATTTT. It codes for CASRPDRVGNQPQHF.

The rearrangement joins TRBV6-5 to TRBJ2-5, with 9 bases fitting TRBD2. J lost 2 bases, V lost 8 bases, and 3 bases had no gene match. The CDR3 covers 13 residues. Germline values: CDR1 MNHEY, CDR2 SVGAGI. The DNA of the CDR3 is TGTGCCAGCGAGCGGGGGGCACAAGAGACCCAGTACTTC. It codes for CASERGAQETQYF.

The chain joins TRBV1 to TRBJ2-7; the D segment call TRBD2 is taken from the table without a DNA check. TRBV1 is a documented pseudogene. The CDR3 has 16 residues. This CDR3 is CTSSHYLAEHSYEQYF. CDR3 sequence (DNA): TGCACCAGCAGCCACTATTTAGCGGAGCACTCCTACGAGCAGTACTTC.

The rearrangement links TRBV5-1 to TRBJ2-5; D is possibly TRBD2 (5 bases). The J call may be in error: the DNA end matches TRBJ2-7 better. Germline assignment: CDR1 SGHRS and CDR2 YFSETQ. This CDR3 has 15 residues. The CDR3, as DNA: TGCGCCAGCAGCTTGGCCGCGGGTATCCCCTACGAGCAGTACTTC. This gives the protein CASSLAAGIPYEQYF.

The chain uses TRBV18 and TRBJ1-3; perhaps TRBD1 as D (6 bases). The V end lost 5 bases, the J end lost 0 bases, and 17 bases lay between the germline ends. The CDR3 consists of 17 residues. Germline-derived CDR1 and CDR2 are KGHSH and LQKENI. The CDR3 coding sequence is TGTGCCAGCTCATCTATTACAGGGCTCGTCTCTGGAAACACCATATATTTT. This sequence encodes CASSSITGLVSGNTIYF.

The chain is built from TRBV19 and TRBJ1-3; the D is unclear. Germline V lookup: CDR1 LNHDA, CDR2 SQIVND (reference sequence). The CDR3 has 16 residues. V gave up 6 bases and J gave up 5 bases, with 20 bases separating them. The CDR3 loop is CASRDSGRERRNTIYF. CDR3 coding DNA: TGTGCCAGTAGAGATTCTGGCCGAGAGAGGAGAAACACCATATATTTT.

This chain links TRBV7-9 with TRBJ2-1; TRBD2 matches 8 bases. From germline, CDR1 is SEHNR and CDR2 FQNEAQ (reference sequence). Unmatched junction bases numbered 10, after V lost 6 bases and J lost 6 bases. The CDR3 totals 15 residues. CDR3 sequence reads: CASRQPGLAINEQFF. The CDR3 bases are TGTGCCAGCAGGCAACCTGGACTAGCTATCAATGAGCAGTTCTTC.

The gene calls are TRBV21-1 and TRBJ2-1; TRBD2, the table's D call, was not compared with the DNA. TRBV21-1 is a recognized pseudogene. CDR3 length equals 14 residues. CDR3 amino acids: CASSTPGGSNEQFF. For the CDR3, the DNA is TGTGCCAGCAGCACCCCGGGAGGATCCAATGAGCAGTTCTTC.

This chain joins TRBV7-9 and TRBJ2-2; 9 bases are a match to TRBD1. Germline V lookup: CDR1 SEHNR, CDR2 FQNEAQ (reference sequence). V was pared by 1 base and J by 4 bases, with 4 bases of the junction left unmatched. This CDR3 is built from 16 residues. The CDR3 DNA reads TGTGCCAGCAGCTTAGAAGGGACAGGGATCACCGGGGAGCTGTTTTTT. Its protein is CASSLEGTGITGELFF. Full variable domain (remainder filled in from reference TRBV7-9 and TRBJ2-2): DTGVSQNPRHKITKRGQNVTFRCDPISEHNRLYWYRQTLGQGPEFLTYFQNEAQLEKSRLLSDRFSAERPKGSFSTLEIQRTEQGDSAMYLCASSLEGTGITGELFFGEGSRLTVL.

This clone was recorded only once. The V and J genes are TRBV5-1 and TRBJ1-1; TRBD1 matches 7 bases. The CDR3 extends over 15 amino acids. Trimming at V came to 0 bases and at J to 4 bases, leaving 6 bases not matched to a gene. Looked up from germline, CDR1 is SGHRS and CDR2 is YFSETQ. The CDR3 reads CASSLAQGVGTEAFF. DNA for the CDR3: TGCGCCAGCAGCTTGGCCCAGGGGGTGGGCACTGAAGCTTTCTTT.

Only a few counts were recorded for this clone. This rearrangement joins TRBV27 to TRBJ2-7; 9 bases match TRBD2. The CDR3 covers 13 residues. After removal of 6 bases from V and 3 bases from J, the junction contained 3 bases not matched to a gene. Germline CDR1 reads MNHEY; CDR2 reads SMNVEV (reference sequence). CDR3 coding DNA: TGTGCCAGCAGCGCTAGCGGGGTCTACGAGCAGTACTTC. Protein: CASSASGVYEQYF.

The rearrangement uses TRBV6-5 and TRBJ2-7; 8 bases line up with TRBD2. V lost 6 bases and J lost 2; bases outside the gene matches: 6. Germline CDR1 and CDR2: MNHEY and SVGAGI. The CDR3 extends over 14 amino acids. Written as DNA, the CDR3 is TGTGCCAGCAGCCGTACTAGCGGACCCTACGAGCAGTACTTC. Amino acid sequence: CASSRTSGPYEQYF.